Below, 29 T cell receptor beta chains from the same sample are listed, as sequenced in a study of blood T cell repertoires in COVID-19. Libraries were prepared by immunoSEQ multiplex PCR; TCRdb keeps only in-frame clonotypes and omits some of them. In the table there are 210,000 or so clones, about 90% of which are singletons. Sequences were obtained from peripheral blood. Receptor source: a man aged 35 to 55 with active or convalescent COVID-19.

The chain is built from TRBV12-5 and TRBJ1-6; D not certain. CDR3 length: 17 residues. Trimming removed 1 base at V and 0 bases at J, with 10 bases between. The V gene's germline CDR1 is LGHNT and CDR2 FRNRAP. The CDR3, as DNA: TGTGCTAGTGGTTTGGCTGTATCTAGCTCCTATAATTCACCCCTCCACTTT. Its protein is CASGLAVSSSYNSPLHF.

This chain connects TRBV6-5 to TRBJ1-6; a weak D match, TRBD1 (6 bases). CDR1 is MNHEY and CDR2 is SVGAGI in the germline V gene. The CDR3 is made up of 15 amino acids. The V end was cut by 0 bases, the J end by 5 bases, with 8 bases between. The CDR3 loop reads CASSYSTGHNSPLHF. The CDR3 bases are TGTGCCAGCAGTTACTCCACAGGGCATAATTCACCCCTCCACTTT.

This chain joins TRBV4-1 and TRBJ1-1; 7 nucleotides match TRBD1. CDR1 is MGHRA and CDR2 is YSYEKL in the germline V gene. This CDR3 region has 15 residues. V shed 0 bases, J shed 2 bases, and the junction held 3 bases outside the gene matches. The CDR3 nucleotides are TGCGCCAGCAGCCAAGAGGAGGGGGCTAACACTGAAGCTTTCTTT. Protein: CASSQEEGANTEAFF.

This chain joins TRBV2 and TRBJ1-2; D gene ambiguous. V dropped 1 base and J dropped 1 base, with 13 bases sitting between them. Per the germline V gene, CDR1 is SNHLY and CDR2 is FYNNEI. The CDR3 sequence is 16 residues long. DNA for the CDR3: TGTGCCAGCAGTGAAGGTCCGGGAGAGGTTAACTATGGCTACACCTTC. Amino acid sequence: CASSEGPGEVNYGYTF.

The J gene is TRBJ1-2, the V gene TRBV27; 8 bases match TRBD1. CDR3 length: 13 amino acids. Germline-derived CDR1 and CDR2 are MNHEY and SMNVEV (reference sequence). The V gene end was trimmed by 6 bases and the J gene end by 6 bases; junction bases not matched to a gene: 6. The CDR3 is CASRPQGADGYTF. As DNA, the CDR3 is TGTGCCAGCAGGCCCCAGGGGGCTGATGGCTACACCTTC.

This chain joins TRBV29-1 and TRBJ2-7; 9 bases are a match to TRBD1. This CDR3 spans 12 amino acids. Germline CDR1 is SQVTM and CDR2 is ANQGSEA. The V segment lost 6 bases and the J segment 2 bases; nucleotides outside the gene matches: 2. CDR3 coding DNA: TGCAGCGTGGGGACAGGGACCTACGAGCAGTACTTC. It encodes CSVGTGTYEQYF.

CDR3 in DNA: TGCGCCAGCAGTCTGGAGTTTCAAGAGACCCAGTACTTC. Translation: CASSLEFQETQYF. The chain couples TRBV10-2 to TRBJ2-5; D is unclear. Per germline, CDR1 WSHSY and CDR2 SAAADI. Deletions cut 5 bases from V and 2 bases from J, with 9 bases between. This CDR3 has 13 amino acids.

The rearrangement uses TRBV7-9 and TRBJ1-3; D gene uncertain. The germline CDR1 and CDR2 sequences are SEHNR and FQNEAQ (reference sequence). CDR3 length: 15 amino acids. V was cut by 1 base and J by 4 bases, with 11 bases left in between. Here the CDR3 reads CASSLGHLAGNTIYF. As DNA, the CDR3 is TGTGCCAGCAGCTTAGGTCACCTGGCCGGAAACACCATATATTTT.

The rearrangement joins TRBV11-2 to TRBJ2-1; 7 bases align to TRBD2. The CDR3 contains 11 residues. Germline V CDR1 and CDR2: SGHAT, FQNNGV. V lost 4 bases to trimming and J lost 10 bases; unmatched junction nucleotides: 1. CDR3 loop: CASSSGLEQFF. The CDR3 DNA follows: TGTGCCAGCAGCTCGGGACTAGAGCAGTTCTTC.

This chain uses TRBV29-1 with TRBJ1-1, with TRBD1 matching 8 bases. The germline gives CDR1 SQVTM, CDR2 ANQGSEA. This CDR3 has 12 amino acids. V lost 8 bases, J lost 1 base, and 3 bases stayed unmatched. CDR3 amino acids: CSSGTGNTEAFF. The CDR3 region has the DNA TGCAGCTCTGGGACAGGGAACACTGAAGCTTTCTTT.

V usage is TRBV7-9 and J usage is TRBJ2-5; no firm D call. Germline V gene data show CDR1 as SEHNR and CDR2 as FQNEAQ (reference sequence). This CDR3 contains 14 residues. Deletions cut 4 bases from V and 4 bases from J, with 13 bases between. The CDR3 DNA reads TGTGCCAGCAGCTATAACTTTATCGGAGAGACCCAGTACTTC. Its translation is CASSYNFIGETQYF.

The gene calls are TRBV19 and TRBJ1-6, with 7 bases matching TRBD1. This CDR3 is 15 amino acids long. Germline CDR1 LNHDA, CDR2 SQIVND (reference sequence). The junction had 6 bases not matched to a gene; V was cut back by 4 bases and J by 6 bases. CDR3 sequence reads: CASSTGTDFNSPLHF. Written as DNA, the CDR3 is TGTGCCAGTAGTACAGGGACAGACTTTAATTCACCCCTCCACTTT.

This clone was counted only a few times. This CDR3 is also generated by other DNA sequences in the sample. This chain links TRBV9 with TRBJ1-3, with D uncertain. This CDR3 contains 15 residues. CDR1 SGDLS and CDR2 YYNGEE come from the germline V gene. V was shortened by 0 bases and J by 0 bases, with 7 bases between the two germline ends. CDR3 region: CASSVDSYSGNTIYF. DNA of the CDR3: TGTGCCAGCAGCGTAGACAGTTACTCTGGAAACACCATATATTTT.

The V call is TRBV27, the J call TRBJ1-5; TRBD1 might be the D (6 bases). The CDR3 sequence is 16 residues long. CDR1 is MNHEY, CDR2 SMNVEV, per germline (reference sequence). V was clipped by 2 bases and J by 2 bases, with 13 bases between them. The CDR3 DNA is TGTGCCAGCAGTTTAGCTGGCAGGGGAGGCAATCAGCCCCAGCATTTT. Translation: CASSLAGRGGNQPQHF.

The chain couples TRBV27 to TRBJ1-1; D is unresolved. V was cut by 1 base and J by 5 bases, with 8 bases left in between. Germline assignment: CDR1 MNHEY and CDR2 SMNVEV (reference sequence). CDR3 length: 13 amino acids. The CDR3 DNA is TGTGCCAGCAGTTTATGGGTCGGGACTGAAGCTTTCTTT. This translates into CASSLWVGTEAFF.

The rearrangement links TRBV28 to TRBJ1-3; possible D gene TRBD1, 5 bases. CDR1 and CDR2 from the germline V gene are MDHEN and SYDVKM. Trimming shortened V by 2 bases and J by 2 bases, and 10 bases separated the two germline ends. This CDR3 spans 15 amino acids. CDR3 sequence reads: CASSLNLQAGNTIYF. The CDR3 nucleotides are TGTGCCAGCAGTTTAAACCTACAGGCTGGAAACACCATATATTTT.

V is TRBV18 and J is TRBJ1-5; the D is unclear. The CDR3 runs 15 residues. Germline V lookup: CDR1 KGHSH, CDR2 LQKENI. The V gene lost 4 bases and the J gene lost 1 base, with 11 bases spanning the gap. The DNA of the CDR3 is TGTGCCAGCTCACAAGAGACGGGGAGCAATCAGCCCCAGCATTTT. Translated, it gives CASSQETGSNQPQHF. Looking up the rest from reference TRBV18 and TRBJ1-5 gives the full variable domain: NAGVMQNPRHLVRRRGQEARLRCSPMKGHSHVYWYRQLPEEGLKFMVYLQKENIIDESGMPKERFSAEFPKEGPSILRIQQVVRGDSAAYFCASSQETGSNQPQHFGDGTRLSIL.

The chain carries TRBV2 and TRBJ2-5; a weak D match, TRBD1 (5 bases). V lost 0 bases and J 5 bases, leaving 7 bases between the germline ends. The CDR3 sequence is 13 residues long. Germline CDR1 is SNHLY and CDR2 is FYNNEI. In nucleotides, the CDR3 is TGTGCCAGCAGTGAAGCGCCAGGGGAGACCCAGTACTTC. Translation gives CASSEAPGETQYF.

V usage is TRBV9 and J usage is TRBJ2-1, with TRBD2 matching 9 bases. The CDR3 runs to 18 residues. Germline CDR1 reads SGDLS; CDR2 reads YYNGEE. After removal of 1 base from V and 1 base from J, the junction contained 9 bases not matched to a gene. CDR3 DNA: TGTGCCAGCAGCGTATTAGCGGGAGATCCTGGTTCCTACAATGAGCAGTTCTTC. The encoded protein is CASSVLAGDPGSYNEQFF.

The rearrangement links TRBV27 to TRBJ2-7, with TRBD2 as a possible D gene (6 bases). The V gene lost 8 bases and the J gene lost 3 bases, with 11 bases spanning the gap. Germline loops: CDR1 MNHEY, CDR2 SMNVEV (reference sequence). The CDR3 is 12 residues long. CDR3 loop: CASGGLSYEQYF. The CDR3 nucleotides are TGTGCCAGCGGGGGACTGAGCTACGAGCAGTACTTC.

There are a few counts of this clone. The V and J genes are TRBV28 and TRBJ1-2; D ambiguous. V was clipped by 4 bases and J by 2 bases, with 20 bases between them. In germline, CDR1 is MDHEN, CDR2 SYDVKM. This CDR3 spans 17 amino acids. CDR3 bases: TGTGCCAGCAGTTCTATATCCACCCAGCGGAAAAACTATGGCTACACCTTC. Translation gives CASSSISTQRKNYGYTF.

The chain links TRBV28 to TRBJ2-7; D remains ambiguous. The CDR3 totals 11 residues. CDR1 and CDR2 from the germline V gene are MDHEN and SYDVKM. Trimming cost V 8 bases and J 7 bases, with 12 bases left between them. The CDR3 nucleotides read TGTGCCAGCCACCACTTGTTGGAGCAGTACTTC. It is translated as CASHHLLEQYF.

Comments on this clone: In the same sample, other DNA sequences code for this CDR3. The CDR3 sequence is CASSLDAGGFYEQYF. The CDR3 DNA follows: TGCGCCAGCAGCTTGGACGCGGGGGGCTTCTACGAGCAGTACTTC. The chain recombines TRBV5-1 with TRBJ2-7, with 8 bases lining up with TRBD2. CDR3 length equals 15 residues. Germline values: CDR1 SGHRS, CDR2 YFSETQ. Losses at the gene ends were 0 bases for V and 3 bases for J; bases not matched to a gene: 5.

This clone was counted once. The chain joins TRBV10-1 to TRBJ2-5; D gene uncertain. The CDR3 covers 13 residues. The V end lost 3 bases, the J end lost 4 bases, and 9 bases lay between the germline ends. Germline V CDR1 and CDR2: WNHNN, SYGVQD (reference sequence). For the CDR3, the DNA is TGCGCCAGCAGTGACAGGCACGGAGAGACCCAGTACTTC. This translates into CASSDRHGETQYF.

Only a few counts were recorded for this clone. The rearrangement joins TRBV2 to TRBJ1-4; D is ambiguous. The CDR3 runs to 11 residues. CDR1 and CDR2 (germline): SNHLY, FYNNEI. V lost 4 bases and J lost 10, with 7 bases in between. CDR3 sequence: CASSGASKLFF. The CDR3 DNA reads TGTGCCAGCAGTGGGGCCTCAAAACTGTTTTTT. Together with reference TRBV2 and TRBJ1-4, the CDR3 gives the full variable domain: EPEVTQTPSHQVTQMGQEVILRCVPISNHLYFYWYRQILGQKVEFLVSFYNNEISEKSEIFDDQFSVERPDGSNFTLKIRSTKLEDSAMYFCASSGASKLFFGSGTQLSVL.

V usage is TRBV20-1 and J usage is TRBJ2-3; 12 positions agree with TRBD2. V lost 3 bases and J lost 0; bases outside the gene matches: 10. There are 18 residues in the CDR3. Per germline, CDR1 DFQATT and CDR2 SNEGSKA (reference sequence). The CDR3 DNA reads TGCAGTGCTAGTTGGAGACTAGCGGGGGCCCTTAGCACAGATACGCAGTATTTT. It encodes CSASWRLAGALSTDTQYF.

J is TRBJ2-4 and V is TRBV5-1; possible D gene TRBD1, 6 bases. Looked up from germline, CDR1 is SGHRS and CDR2 is YFSETQ. The CDR3 length is 14 residues. Between the trimmed V and J ends, which lost 0 bases and 7 bases, there was a span of 11 bases. The CDR3 coding sequence is TGCGCCAGCAGCTTGGGAGGGGGTAGGAACATTCAGTACTTC. It translates to CASSLGGGRNIQYF.

This chain links TRBV6-6 with TRBJ1-1; the match to TRBD1 covers 10 bases. The CDR3 totals 14 residues. The V gene's germline CDR1 is MNHNY and CDR2 SVGAGI (reference sequence). The V and J ends lost 7 bases and 5 bases, in that order; junction bases with no gene match: 7. DNA for the CDR3: TGTGCCAGCATCTCCGACAGGGGGCGGACTGAAGCTTTCTTT. This encodes CASISDRGRTEAFF.

V usage is TRBV3-1 (or the pseudogene TRBV3-2) and J usage is TRBJ2-2; D unclear. Trimming pared 6 bases from V and 6 bases from J, leaving 5 bases between. Germline loops: CDR1 LGHDT, CDR2 YNNKEL (reference sequence). The CDR3 spans 11 residues. CDR3 protein: CASRRSGELFF. The DNA of the CDR3 is TGTGCCAGCAGGCGGTCCGGGGAGCTGTTTTTT.